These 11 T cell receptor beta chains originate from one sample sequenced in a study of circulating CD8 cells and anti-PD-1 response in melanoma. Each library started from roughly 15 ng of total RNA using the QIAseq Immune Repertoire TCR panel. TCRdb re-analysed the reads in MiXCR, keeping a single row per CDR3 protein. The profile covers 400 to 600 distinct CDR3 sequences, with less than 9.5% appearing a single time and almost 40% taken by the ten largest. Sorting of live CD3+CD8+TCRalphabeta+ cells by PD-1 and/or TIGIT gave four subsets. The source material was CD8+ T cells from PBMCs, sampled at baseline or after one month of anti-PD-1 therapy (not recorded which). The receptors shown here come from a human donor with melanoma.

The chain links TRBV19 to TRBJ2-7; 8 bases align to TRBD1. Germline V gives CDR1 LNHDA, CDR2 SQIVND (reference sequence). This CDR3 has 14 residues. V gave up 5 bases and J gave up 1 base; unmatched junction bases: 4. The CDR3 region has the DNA TGTGCCAGTAGTCCTACAGGGGGGTCCTACGAGCAGTACTTC. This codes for CASSPTGGSYEQYF.

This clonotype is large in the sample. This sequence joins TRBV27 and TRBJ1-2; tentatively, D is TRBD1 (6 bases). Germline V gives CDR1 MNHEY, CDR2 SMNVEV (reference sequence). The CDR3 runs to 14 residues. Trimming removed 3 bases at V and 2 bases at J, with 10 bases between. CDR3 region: CASSFLGANYGYTF. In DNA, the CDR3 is TGTGCCAGCAGTTTTCTGGGGGCAAACTATGGCTACACCTTC.

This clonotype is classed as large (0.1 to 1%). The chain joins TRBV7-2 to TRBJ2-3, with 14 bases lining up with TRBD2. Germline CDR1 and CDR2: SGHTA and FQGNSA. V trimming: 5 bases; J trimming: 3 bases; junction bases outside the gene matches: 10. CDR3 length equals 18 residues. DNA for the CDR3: TGTGCCAGCAGCCCCGGACTAGCGGGGGGCCCAAGGACAGATACGCAGTATTTT. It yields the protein CASSPGLAGGPRTDTQYF.

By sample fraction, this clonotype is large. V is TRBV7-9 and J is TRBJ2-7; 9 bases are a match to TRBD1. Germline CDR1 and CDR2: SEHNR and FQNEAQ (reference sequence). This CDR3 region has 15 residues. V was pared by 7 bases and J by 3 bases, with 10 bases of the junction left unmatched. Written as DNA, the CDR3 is TGTGCCAGCACGGACACCGGGACAGGGCACTACGAGCAGTACTTC. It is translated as CASTDTGTGHYEQYF.

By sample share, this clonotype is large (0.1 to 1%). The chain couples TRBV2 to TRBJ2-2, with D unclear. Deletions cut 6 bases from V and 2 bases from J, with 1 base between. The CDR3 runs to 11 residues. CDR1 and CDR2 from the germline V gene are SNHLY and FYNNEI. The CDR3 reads CASSNTGELFF. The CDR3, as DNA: TGTGCCAGCAGCAACACCGGGGAGCTGTTTTTT.

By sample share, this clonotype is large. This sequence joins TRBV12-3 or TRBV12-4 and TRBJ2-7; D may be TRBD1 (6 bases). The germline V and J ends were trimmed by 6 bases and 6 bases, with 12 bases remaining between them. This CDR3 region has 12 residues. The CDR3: CASRRPGAEQYF. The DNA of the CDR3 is TGTGCCAGCAGAAGGCCAGGGGCCGAGCAGTACTTC.

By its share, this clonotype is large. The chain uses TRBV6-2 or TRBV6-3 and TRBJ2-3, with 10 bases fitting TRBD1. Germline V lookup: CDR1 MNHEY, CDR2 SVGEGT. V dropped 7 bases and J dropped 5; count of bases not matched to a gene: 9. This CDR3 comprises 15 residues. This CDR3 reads CASTQTGGELDTQYF. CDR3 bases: TGTGCCAGCACCCAGACAGGGGGCGAATTAGATACGCAGTATTTT.

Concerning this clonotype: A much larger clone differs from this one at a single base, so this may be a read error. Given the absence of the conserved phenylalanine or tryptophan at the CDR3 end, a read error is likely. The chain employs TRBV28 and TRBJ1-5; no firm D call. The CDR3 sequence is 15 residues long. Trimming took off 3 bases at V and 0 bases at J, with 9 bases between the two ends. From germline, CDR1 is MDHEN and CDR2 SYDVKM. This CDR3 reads CASSFGDYSNQPQHS. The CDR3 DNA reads TGTGCCAGCAGTTTTGGGGATTATAGCAATCAGCCCCAGCATTCT.

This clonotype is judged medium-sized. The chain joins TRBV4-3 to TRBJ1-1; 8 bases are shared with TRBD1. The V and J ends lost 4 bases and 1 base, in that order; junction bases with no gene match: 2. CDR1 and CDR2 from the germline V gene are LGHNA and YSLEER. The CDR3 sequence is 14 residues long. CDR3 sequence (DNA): TGCGCCAGCAGCCTCAGGGGGCGGAACACTGAAGCTTTCTTT. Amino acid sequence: CASSLRGRNTEAFF.

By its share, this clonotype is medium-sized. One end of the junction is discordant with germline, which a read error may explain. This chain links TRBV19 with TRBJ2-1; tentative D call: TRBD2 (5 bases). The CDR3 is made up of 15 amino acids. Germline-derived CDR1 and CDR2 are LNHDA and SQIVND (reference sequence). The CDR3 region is CASSPPGEPDNEQFF. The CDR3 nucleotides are TGCGCCAGTAGCCCCCCCGGGGAGCCGGACAATGAGCAGTTCTTC.

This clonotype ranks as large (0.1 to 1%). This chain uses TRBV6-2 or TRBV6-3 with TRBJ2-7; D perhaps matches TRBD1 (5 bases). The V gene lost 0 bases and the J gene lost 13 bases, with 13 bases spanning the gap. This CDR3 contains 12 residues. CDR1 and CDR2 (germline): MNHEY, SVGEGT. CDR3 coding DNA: TGTGCCAGCAGTTACTCCGCAGGACACCTCTACTTC. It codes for CASSYSAGHLYF.